Following are 10 T cell receptor beta chains from one sample sequenced in a study of blood T cell repertoires in COVID-19. Sequenced by immunoSEQ multiplex PCR; TCRdb stores in-frame clones only, minus some. This table holds 150,000 to 200,000 clones, approximately 89% found once. The sample taken for sequencing was peripheral blood. Receptors were obtained from a man aged 40-49 years with active or convalescent COVID-19.

The genes are TRBV29-1 and TRBJ1-4, with 7 bases aligning to TRBD1. The V gene's germline CDR1 is SQVTM and CDR2 ANQGSEA. The CDR3 is 15 residues long. Trimming took 2 bases from V and 6 from J; bases not matched to a gene: 9. CDR3 DNA sequence: TGCAGCGTTGAACTCCCCCCCAGGGGGGATGAAAAACTGTTTTTT. It is translated as CSVELPPRGDEKLFF. Looking up the rest from reference TRBV29-1 and TRBJ1-4 gives the full variable domain: SAVISQKPSRDICQRGTSLTIQCQVDSQVTMMFWYRQQPGQSLTLIATANQGSEATYESGFVIDKFPISRPNLTFSTLTVSNMSPEDSSIYLCSVELPPRGDEKLFFGSGTQLSVL.

J is TRBJ2-3 and V is TRBV5-4; 11 positions match TRBD2. V shed 3 bases and J 3 bases; nucleotides not matched to a gene: 0. Germline CDR1 is SGHNT and CDR2 is YYREEE (reference sequence). The CDR3 runs to 14 residues. The CDR3 loop reads CASSWTSGTDTQYF. The CDR3 coding sequence is TGTGCCAGCAGCTGGACTAGCGGGACAGATACGCAGTATTTT.

The V call is TRBV6-6, the J call TRBJ2-5, with D unclear. Germline CDR1 MNHNY, CDR2 SVGAGI (reference sequence). The V end lost 5 bases, the J end lost 5 bases, and 24 bases lay between the germline ends. This CDR3 has 17 residues. CDR3 in DNA: TGTGCCAGCAGTCAGAGAGGTCTCACTGCTATCGCGGAGACCCAGTACTTC. Encoded protein: CASSQRGLTAIAETQYF.

The chain is built from TRBV29-1 and TRBJ1-3; D not certain. This CDR3 is 14 amino acids long. The germline V gene has CDR1 SQVTM and CDR2 ANQGSEA. The ends were cut back, 5 bases at V and 1 base at J, with 12 bases in the middle. The CDR3 nucleotides are TGCAGCGTTTCCTCGGTTTTTTCTGGAAACACCATATATTTT. Protein sequence: CSVSSVFSGNTIYF.

Worth noting for this clone: The sample has other DNA sequences that encode this CDR3 too. The chain is built from TRBV30 and TRBJ1-5, with D unresolved. V was trimmed by 0 bases and J by 4 bases, leaving 7 bases between them. The CDR3 covers 13 residues. Germline-derived CDR1 and CDR2 are GTSNPN and SVGIG (reference sequence). CDR3 sequence: CAWSVRENQPQHF. The CDR3 DNA follows: TGTGCCTGGAGTGTACGGGAAAATCAGCCCCAGCATTTT.

This chain joins TRBV10-2 and TRBJ2-1, with D maybe TRBD2 (5 bases). Per germline, CDR1 WSHSY and CDR2 SAAADI. Trimming pared 7 bases from V and 8 bases from J, leaving 21 bases between. The CDR3 consists of 15 residues. The CDR3 DNA sequence: TGCGCCAGCAATGCCCGGGATACACACGTCGATGAGCAGTTCTTC. Amino acid sequence: CASNARDTHVDEQFF.

The chain couples TRBV5-1 to TRBJ2-7; 8 bases line up with TRBD1. V was clipped by 4 bases and J by 7 bases; unmatched bases: 10. Germline V lookup: CDR1 SGHRS, CDR2 YFSETQ. This CDR3 comprises 14 residues. The CDR3 DNA reads TGCGCCAGCAGCAAGAGGACAGGGCAGGGGGAGCAGTACTTC. Encoded protein: CASSKRTGQGEQYF.

V gene TRBV27 combines with J gene TRBJ2-7; 12 bases match TRBD1. The V gene's germline CDR1 is MNHEY and CDR2 SMNVEV (reference sequence). The CDR3 extends over 16 amino acids. J lost 6 bases, V lost 10 bases, and 16 bases had no gene match. The CDR3 loop reads CATQRNRDRGQGEQYF. Written as DNA, the CDR3 is TGTGCCACCCAACGAAACCGGGACAGGGGGCAAGGCGAGCAGTACTTC.

This chain connects TRBV28 to TRBJ1-4; unclear D gene. V was trimmed by 3 bases and J by 8 bases, leaving 16 bases between them. This CDR3 region has 15 residues. Germline CDR1 and CDR2: MDHEN and SYDVKM. The CDR3 sequence is CASSFGVGVEEKLFF. CDR3 DNA: TGTGCCAGCAGTTTCGGGGTTGGTGTAGAGGAAAAACTGTTTTTT.

The chain combines TRBV5-4 with TRBJ2-7, with a weak D call TRBD2 (6 bases). V shed 2 bases and J shed 4 bases, with 10 bases lying between them. Germline CDR1 SGHNT, CDR2 YYREEE (reference sequence). The CDR3 extends over 13 amino acids. CDR3 sequence: CASSLRGGYEQYF. The DNA of the CDR3 is TGTGCCAGCAGCTTACGAGGAGGGTACGAGCAGTACTTC.